This T cell receptor beta chain was found in a study of blood T cell repertoires in COVID-19. Study-wide background: Samples representing acute and convalescent COVID-19 were sourced from the United States, Italy and Spain.

Participants, about 18 to 100 years old, spanned fewer than 25 US areas. Membership in each cohort depended on participant-reported clinical history. CDR1 and CDR2 (germline): SGHRS, YFSETQ. V gave up 5 bases and J gave up 2 bases; unmatched junction bases: 4. The CDR3 contains 14 residues. On this clone: Other DNA variants within this sample encode the same CDR3.

Original analysis: Nucleated cell counts were estimated from reference gene primer amplification. Clones were read by immunoSEQ multiplex PCR, and TCRdb kept only the in-frame ones, dropping some. For V, J and clone size, that table is used; D and trimming come from the DNA. The sample includes 150,000 to 200,000 clones, approximately 92% of them seen just once. Sample: PBMCs or T cells enriched from blood (not recorded which). This receptor was identified in a middle-aged woman with acute COVID-19. V is TRBV5-1 and J is TRBJ2-7; 10 positions match TRBD1. The CDR3 spells CASSSGQGAYEQYF. In nucleotides, the CDR3 is TGCGCCAGCAGTTCCGGACAGGGGGCCTACGAGCAGTACTTC.